The 9 T cell receptor beta chains reported below all come from one sample, sequenced in a study of T cells after posttransplantation cyclophosphamide (dated by TCRdb to between 2015 and 2016). The receptor library was made with the immunoSEQ multiplex PCR assay. TCRdb holds this immuneACCESS table with in-frame rearrangements only. Some clones are missing; in checked studies, unresolved V genes explain under half, and the rest has no known cause. This sample holds tens of thousands of clones in total, without any singletons. Of the sample, roughly 6.7% falls within the top ten clones. The sequenced sample consisted of PBMCs. The receptors were sampled from a woman aged 45-59 years in good health and a related stem cell transplant donor.

This clone has a count of ten or more. V gene TRBV6-6 combines with J gene TRBJ2-2, with D maybe TRBD1 (5 bases). Between the trimmed V and J ends, which lost 0 bases and 7 bases, there was a span of 12 bases. CDR1 and CDR2 (germline): MNHNY, SVGAGI (reference sequence). This CDR3 has 15 amino acids. The CDR3 coding sequence is TGTGCCAGCAGTTACTCGAACAGGCAGGGCGGGGAGCTGTTTTTT. Amino acids: CASSYSNRQGGELFF.

This clone appeared many times. V and J are TRBV7-9 and TRBJ2-7; 13 bases map to TRBD2. CDR3 size: 14 residues. The V gene's germline CDR1 is SEHNR and CDR2 FQNEAQ (reference sequence). V shed 5 bases and J 6 bases; nucleotides not matched to a gene: 4. The CDR3 spells CASSLGLAGSEQYF. Here the CDR3 DNA reads TGTGCCAGCAGCCTGGGACTAGCGGGATCCGAGCAGTACTTC.

This chain uses TRBV5-4 with TRBJ2-5; 7 nucleotides align to TRBD1. In germline, CDR1 is SGHNT, CDR2 YYREEE (reference sequence). The CDR3 has 13 residues. Germline trimming cut 2 bases from V and 4 bases from J; bases unmatched to any gene: 2. The CDR3 region is CASSLHRGETQYF. The CDR3, as DNA: TGTGCCAGCAGCTTACACAGGGGAGAGACCCAGTACTTC. The variable domain in full, with the rest retrieved from reference TRBV5-4 and TRBJ2-5, is ETGVTQSPTHLIKTRGQQVTLRCSSQSGHNTVSWYQQALGQGPQFIFQYYREEENGRGNFPPRFSGLQFPNYSSELNVNALELDDSALYLCASSLHRGETQYFGPGTRLLVL.

This clone was detected ten times or more. The genes are TRBV7-9 and TRBJ2-1; 10 bases agree with TRBD2. This CDR3 is 15 amino acids long. Germline CDR1 SEHNR, CDR2 FQNEAQ (reference sequence). Trimming at V came to 3 bases and at J to 3 bases, leaving 2 bases not matched to a gene. CDR3 in DNA: TGTGCCAGCAGCTTTACTAGCGGGATCTACAATGAGCAGTTCTTC. It specifies CASSFTSGIYNEQFF.

This chain connects TRBV18 to TRBJ1-2, with D tentatively TRBD1 (5 bases). The CDR3 extends over 16 amino acids. CDR1 is KGHSH and CDR2 is LQKENI in the germline V gene. V was shortened by 0 bases and J by 1 base, with 12 bases between the two germline ends. The CDR3 bases are TGTGCCAGCTCACCACCCATAGACAGCGTTAACTATGGCTACACCTTC. Translating it yields CASSPPIDSVNYGYTF.

This clone was found many times. This sequence joins TRBV7-3 and TRBJ1-1, with D perhaps TRBD1 (5 bases). Trimming took 4 bases from V and 0 from J, leaving 18 bases between them. Germline V CDR1 and CDR2: SGHTA, FQGTGA. CDR3 size: 17 residues. Written as DNA, the CDR3 is TGTGCCAGCAGCTGGGGCCCTACGGGATCCATGAACACTGAAGCTTTCTTT. It encodes CASSWGPTGSMNTEAFF.

V gene TRBV28 combines with J gene TRBJ2-2; perhaps TRBD1 as D (6 bases). The CDR3 is made up of 14 amino acids. Trimming removed 3 bases from V and 7 bases from J, with 12 bases in between. Germline V gene sequence: CDR1 MDHEN, CDR2 SYDVKM. The CDR3 loop is CASSFGTRGGELFF. The CDR3, as DNA: TGTGCCAGCAGTTTCGGGACAAGAGGCGGGGAGCTGTTTTTT.

This clone was recorded many times. The chain couples TRBV4-1 to TRBJ2-1; TRBD2 matches at 9 bases. V shed 2 bases and J 1 base; nucleotides not matched to a gene: 9. CDR3 size: 18 residues. Per germline, CDR1 MGHRA and CDR2 YSYEKL. The DNA for the CDR3 is TGCGCCAGCAGCCAACACCTACTAGCGGGCAGATCCTACAATGAGCAGTTCTTC. The encoded protein is CASSQHLLAGRSYNEQFF.

The table lists this clone with many counts. The chain couples TRBV24-1 to TRBJ2-7; 8 bases agree with TRBD1. Germline V gene sequence: CDR1 KGHDR, CDR2 SFDVKD. This CDR3 is built from 13 residues. Trimming cost V 4 bases and J 2 bases; bases outside gene matches: 0. The CDR3 sequence: CATSEDRAYEQYF. The DNA of the CDR3 is TGTGCCACCAGTGAGGACAGGGCCTACGAGCAGTACTTC.